The 5 T cell receptor beta chains given below trace back to one sample, sequenced in a study of T-cell memory formation after mild COVID-19. In TCRdb, the 5' RACE reads were re-called with MiXCR into one record per CDR3 protein. The sample holds around 420,000 distinct CDR3 sequences, less than 25% seen once. The sample taken for sequencing was PBMCs or a T cell subset sorted from them (not recorded which). The source of these receptors is an adult woman who had mild COVID-19 (a few samples of this study predate the infection). Cell type and time point are not known.

V and J are TRBV7-2 and TRBJ2-5, with D maybe TRBD1 (5 bases). The CDR3 totals 11 residues. V lost 4 bases and J lost 13, with 13 bases in between. Germline V gives CDR1 SGHTA, CDR2 FQGNSA. In DNA form, the CDR3 reads TGTGCCAGCAGCTCTCAGGGCTTGCGGTACTTC. As protein: CASSSQGLRYF.

The chain couples TRBV5-1 to TRBJ1-2; 8 bases are shared with TRBD1. The length of the CDR3 is 16 residues. The germline V gene encodes CDR1 SGHRS and CDR2 YFSETQ. The junction had 9 bases not matched to a gene; V was cut back by 1 base and J by 4 bases. This CDR3 is CASSLRPPDRVYGYTF. CDR3 sequence (DNA): TGCGCCAGCAGCTTGCGGCCGCCGGACAGGGTCTATGGCTACACCTTC.

This clonotype turned up a few times. The CDR3 region has the DNA TGTGCCAGCACCTTGACTAGCGGGAGTGTCACTGAGCAGTTCTTC. Translation: CASTLTSGSVTEQFF. The chain combines TRBV2 with TRBJ2-1, with 12 positions matching TRBD2. The V segment lost 7 bases and the J segment 9 bases; nucleotides outside the gene matches: 10. The CDR3 is 15 residues long. Germline CDR1 SNHLY, CDR2 FYNNEI.

About this clonotype: Its ends do not fully match the called genes, so a read error is possible. The rearrangement joins TRBV5-6 to TRBJ1-1, with 7 positions matching TRBD1. The germline gives CDR1 SGHDT, CDR2 YYEEEE. The CDR3 extends over 15 amino acids. In DNA, the CDR3 is TGTGCCAGCAGCTACCGGGACAGAGCAAACACTGAGGCTTTCTTT. Its translation is CASSYRDRANTEAFF.

This clonotype was seen repeatedly, ten times or more. The chain has TRBV20-1 and TRBJ2-1, with 13 bases identical to TRBD2. The CDR3 runs 16 residues. With 6 bases clipped from V and 4 bases from J, the junction kept 9 bases outside the gene matches. From germline, CDR1 is DFQATT and CDR2 SNEGSKA (reference sequence). The CDR3 loop reads CSAPPGTSGIYNEQFF. The CDR3 nucleotides are TGCAGTGCCCCGCCCGGGACTAGCGGGATTTACAATGAGCAGTTCTTC.